The 18 T cell receptor beta chains in this list originate from one sample, sequenced in a study of blood T cells in healthy people across ages. Combining a sample-barcoded 5' primer with a J-beta primer mix, a second PCR ran for roughly 6 to 11 cycles. In TCRdb, the 5' RACE reads were re-called with MiXCR into one record per CDR3 protein. In the table there are hundreds of thousands of distinct CDR3 sequences, about 34% of which are singletons. The sequencing input was blood. The receptors here all came from a woman over 75 in good health.

This clonotype was detected ten times or more. This chain connects TRBV4-1 to TRBJ2-1; a weak D match, TRBD1 (5 bases). This CDR3 comprises 13 residues. V was pared by 3 bases and J by 4 bases, with 7 bases between. Germline loops: CDR1 MGHRA, CDR2 YSYEKL. CDR3 nucleotides: TGCGCCAGCAGCCAGACAGAATACAATGAGCAGTTCTTC. Translated, it gives CASSQTEYNEQFF.

The rearrangement uses TRBV7-2 and TRBJ2-5; D is perhaps TRBD2 (7 bases). The J call may not be correct, given that the DNA end is closer to TRBJ2-7. The CDR3 has 15 amino acids. The germline gives CDR1 SGHTA, CDR2 FQGNSA. In nucleotides, the CDR3 is TGTGCCAGCAGCCGGAGGGGGGGGCAACAATCCGAGCAGTACTTC. Protein: CASSRRGGQQSEQYF.

This clonotype was recorded at least ten times. The chain combines TRBV28 with TRBJ2-5; 7 nucleotides line up with TRBD2. The CDR3 totals 14 residues. The germline V gene encodes CDR1 MDHEN and CDR2 SYDVKM. J was trimmed by 3 bases and V by 3 bases; bases with no gene match: 4. For the CDR3, the DNA is TGTGCCAGCAGTTTTACCGGGGGGAAAGAGACCCAGTACTTC. It specifies CASSFTGGKETQYF.

This clonotype was counted ten times or more. The V gene is TRBV20-1, the J gene TRBJ2-1; TRBD2 is a possible D gene (6 bases). V was cut by 5 bases and J by 4 bases, with 15 bases left in between. The CDR3 sequence is 14 residues long. Germline V CDR1 and CDR2: DFQATT, SNEGSKA (reference sequence). Here the CDR3 reads CSAQKGGGYNEQFF. The CDR3 DNA is TGCAGTGCTCAAAAGGGCGGAGGGTACAATGAGCAGTTCTTC.

A note on this clonotype: Given a much more abundant clone one base away, this may be a read error. The CDR3 is CASSEPAVGETQYF. The CDR3, as DNA: TGTGCCAGCAGTGAACCAGCAGTAGGTGAGACCCAGTACTTC. The genes are TRBV6-1 and TRBJ2-5, with unresolved D. The CDR3 is 14 residues long. Germline V gives CDR1 MNHNS, CDR2 SASEGT. V dropped 2 bases and J dropped 5 bases, with 12 bases sitting between them.

This clonotype was detected many times. The genes are TRBV6-1 and TRBJ2-1; D unresolved. This CDR3 is built from 15 residues. The ends were cut back, 3 bases at V and 5 bases at J, with 14 bases in the middle. The germline CDR1 and CDR2 sequences are MNHNS and SASEGT. The CDR3 DNA reads as TGTGCCAGCAGTGATTTACGGGCTAAGCACAATGAGCAGTTCTTC. Translated: CASSDLRAKHNEQFF.

The chain has TRBV5-1 and TRBJ1-5; perhaps TRBD1 as D (6 bases). This CDR3 has 16 residues. V lost 4 bases and J lost 5, with 19 bases in between. Germline CDR1 SGHRS, CDR2 YFSETQ. Here the CDR3 reads CASSLTGGARDQPQHF. The CDR3 bases are TGCGCCAGCAGCCTGACAGGAGGGGCGCGTGATCAGCCCCAGCATTTT.

This clonotype was counted a few times. A much larger clone differs by one base, so this may be a read error. This chain uses TRBV9 with TRBJ2-6; 10 bases map to TRBD1. CDR3 length: 18 residues. CDR1 and CDR2 from the germline V gene are SGDLS and YYNGEE. The CDR3 DNA is TGTGCCAGCAGCGTCCGGGACAGGGGTAAGATTGGGGCCAACGTCCGGACTTTC. Protein sequence: CASSVRDRGKIGANVRTF.

This clonotype showed up just a few times. The chain carries TRBV2 and TRBJ2-4; a possible D gene is TRBD2 (6 bases). The CDR3 extends over 14 amino acids. V shed 3 bases and J shed 13 bases, with 19 bases lying between them. From germline, CDR1 is SNHLY and CDR2 FYNNEI. CDR3 in DNA: TGTGCCAGCAGTGAGGTAGCGGCCGTAGGTGAGCAGTACTTC. Translating it yields CASSEVAAVGEQYF.

This clonotype showed up many times. The V and J genes are TRBV5-1 and TRBJ1-2; 8 bases match TRBD1. The V gene's germline CDR1 is SGHRS and CDR2 YFSETQ. V shed 5 bases, J shed 6 bases, and the junction held 6 bases outside the gene matches. The CDR3 spans 13 residues. CDR3 protein: CASSPDRANGYTF. DNA for the CDR3: TGCGCCAGCAGTCCGGACAGGGCTAATGGCTACACCTTC.

Of note for this clonotype: Possible read error: a much larger clone is one base away. This rearrangement joins TRBV6-6 to TRBJ2-3, with 7 bases aligning to TRBD1. This CDR3 region has 15 residues. Per the germline V gene, CDR1 is MNHNY and CDR2 is SVGAGI (reference sequence). V lost 7 bases and J lost 6; bases outside the gene matches: 13. CDR3 in DNA: TGTGCCAGCACTAACAGACAGGGCCGGTCCGATACGCAGTATTTT. Protein product: CASTNRQGRSDTQYF.

In its sample, this clonotype was seen once. This may come from a read error, since a much larger clone is one base off. The chain has TRBV6-1 and TRBJ2-7; unclear D gene. Germline CDR1 reads MNHNS; CDR2 reads SASEGT. CDR3 length equals 14 residues. The V end was cut by 5 bases, the J end by 7 bases, with 18 bases between. The CDR3 loop reads CASSPDSFYNEQYF. For the CDR3, the DNA is TGTGCCAGCAGTCCAGACTCTTTCTACAATGAGCAGTACTTC.

Ten or more counts support this clonotype. This rearrangement joins TRBV7-9 to TRBJ2-7, with D possibly matching TRBD2 (7 bases). Trimming cost V 1 base and J 2 bases, with 18 bases left between them. This CDR3 spans 17 amino acids. CDR1 and CDR2 from the germline V gene are SEHNR and FQNEAQ (reference sequence). The CDR3 here is CASSLGGGDRRAYEQYF. In DNA form, the CDR3 reads TGTGCCAGCAGCTTAGGGGGGGGAGACAGGCGAGCCTACGAGCAGTACTTC.

There are many counts of this clonotype. The chain recombines TRBV18 with TRBJ2-3, with 8 positions matching TRBD1. The V gene end was trimmed by 4 bases and the J gene end by 0 bases; junction bases not matched to a gene: 6. The CDR3 extends over 16 amino acids. Looked up from germline, CDR1 is KGHSH and CDR2 is LQKENI. The CDR3 here is CASSQTGGQSTDTQYF. CDR3 DNA sequence: TGTGCCAGCTCACAAACAGGGGGGCAAAGCACAGATACGCAGTATTTT.

Concerning this clonotype itself: A much larger clonotype is one base distant, so this may be a read error. This chain joins TRBV20-1 and TRBJ1-2, with D unresolved. The CDR3 is 14 amino acids. Germline V gene lookup returns CDR1 DFQATT and CDR2 SNEGSKA (reference sequence). This CDR3 is CGARDGLRINGYTF. The CDR3 DNA follows: TGCGGTGCTAGAGATGGGCTCAGGATTAATGGCTACACCTTC.

CDR3 residues: CSARDEGRGAKNIQYF. In DNA, the CDR3 is TGCAGTGCTAGAGATGAGGGGCGGGGGGCCAAAAACATTCAGTACTTC. J is TRBJ2-4 and V is TRBV20-1; 7 bases match TRBD2. V was clipped by 0 bases and J by 1 base; unmatched bases: 6. Germline loops: CDR1 DFQATT, CDR2 SNEGSKA (reference sequence). The CDR3 is 16 amino acids.

This clonotype was detected ten times or more. The chain uses TRBV6-6 and TRBJ2-7; 9 nucleotides align to TRBD2. There are 16 residues in the CDR3. V lost 7 bases, J lost 5 bases, and 15 bases stayed unmatched. Germline loops: CDR1 MNHNY, CDR2 SVGAGI (reference sequence). CDR3: CASKAPVGGGVDEQYF. CDR3 nucleotides: TGTGCCAGCAAGGCCCCGGTTGGCGGGGGGGTTGACGAGCAGTACTTC.

The sample holds many counts of this clonotype. The chain has TRBV28 and TRBJ2-7; unclear D gene. Germline loops: CDR1 MDHEN, CDR2 SYDVKM. CDR3 length: 11 amino acids. The V gene lost 5 bases and the J gene lost 6 bases, with 8 bases spanning the gap. The CDR3 sequence: CASSQPREQYF. CDR3 nucleotide sequence: TGTGCCAGCAGTCAACCTCGCGAGCAGTACTTC.